Listed below are T cell receptor beta chains from one sample, sequenced in a study of T cells in Graves' hyperthyroidism and ophthalmopathy. TCRdb analysed the multiplex PCR reads with MiXCR anew, one entry per CDR3 protein. The sample has fewer than 550,000 distinct CDR3 sequences; 15% to 18% are singletons. The sequencing input was blood. These receptors were taken from a woman aged 18-30 years with Graves' hyperthyroidism. The CDR3 runs from the conserved cysteine through the conserved F or W. Clone size is shown for a subset of rows, as once, few, many or a class of expanded clone.

>TRBV28|.
CASSPGQGAYTDTQYF
>TRBV28|few
CASSLRKGAGTGELFF
>TRBV7-9|.
CASSTPIYNSPLHF
>TRBV7-9|.
CASRRDTPQMVGYTF
>TRBV11-2|many
CASRRPAPREEYNEQFF
>TRBV11-2|many
CASSGLRGTLDSPLHF
>TRBV28|many
CASSFLDEQYF
>TRBV28|many
CASSYRVSTEAFF
>TRBV20-1|.
CSATVGDSGYTF
>TRBV7-7|many
CASSLLAGGNGELFF
>TRBV6-1|few
CASRAGTSGSNEQYF
>TRBV28|many
CASSFRGETQYF
>TRBV2|.
CASSEAIRGPPGRGRTEAFF
>TRBV27|few
CASRVTGGIEAFF
>TRBV2|many
CASSEGGTGAYGYTF
>TRBV20-1|many
CSARGDSDTGELFF
>TRBV18|many
CASSPGESYEQYF
>TRBV11-2|.
CASSQGGRTGVAKNIQYF
>TRBV27|.
CASSSPYQETQYF
>TRBV7-6|many
CASSPELGSNQPQHF
>TRBV4-3|.
CASSVGRSTDTQYF
>TRBV20-1|few
CSARNGRDPAYEQYF
>TRBV12-3/TRBV12-4|many
CAGVYGGQYTYSNQPQHF
>TRBV18|once
CASSPTGGGTSTDTQYF